A selection of T cell receptor beta chains follows, all from one sample in a study of blood T cell repertoires in COVID-19. Some clones are missing from TCRdb's copy, which holds only in-frame ones; the method was immunoSEQ multiplex PCR. In the table there are under 80,000 clones, roughly 85% of which are singletons. The specimen sequenced was peripheral blood. These TCRs come from a human donor in a cohort sampled during active COVID-19. Each CDR3 is given with its conserved first and last residue. The D gene is left open where the match is weak. Size tells how often a clone was seen (once, few, many) or the class of an expanded clone, and some rows leave it out.

D: .; J: TRBJ1-2; V: TRBV15; size: once; length: 12; CDR3: CATSRRGYGYTF; DNA: TGTGCCACCAGCAGGCGGGGCTATGGCTACACCTTC
D: .; J: TRBJ2-2; V: TRBV4-3; size: .; length: 14; CDR3: CASSQGGANGELFF; DNA: TGCGCCAGCAGCCAGGGAGGAGCAAACGGGGAGCTGTTTTTT
D: .; J: TRBJ2-7; V: TRBV20-1; size: .; length: 11; CDR3: CSAATNYEQYF; DNA: TGCAGTGCCGCGACAAACTACGAGCAGTACTTC
D: .; J: TRBJ1-5; V: TRBV6-5; size: .; length: 15; CDR3: CASRLGQGSNQPQHF; DNA: TGTGCCAGCAGGCTCGGACAAGGGAGCAATCAGCCCCAGCATTTT
D: TRBD1; J: TRBJ2-3; V: TRBV7-9; size: .; length: 14; CDR3: CASHPPTGGDTQYF; DNA: TGTGCCAGCCATCCGCCAACAGGGGGGGATACGCAGTATTTT
D: TRBD1; J: TRBJ2-3; V: TRBV6-6; size: .; length: 15; CDR3: CASSYGTGVPDTQYF; DNA: TGTGCCAGCAGTTACGGGACAGGGGTCCCAGATACGCAGTATTTT
D: .; J: TRBJ2-1; V: TRBV18; size: .; length: 15; CDR3: CASSSQGTLGNEQFF; DNA: TGTGCCAGCTCATCCCAAGGGACACTGGGGAATGAGCAGTTCTTC
D: TRBD2; J: TRBJ2-3; V: TRBV11-3; size: few; length: 20; CDR3: CASSLSQGNWGRLAGDTQYF; DNA: TGTGCCAGCAGCTTGAGTCAGGGAAACTGGGGGAGACTAGCGGGAGATACGCAGTATTTT
D: TRBD2; J: TRBJ2-7; V: TRBV3-1/TRBV3-2; size: .; length: 16; CDR3: CASSRRGRGFPYEQYF; DNA: TGTGCCAGCAGCCGGCGGGGGAGGGGTTTCCCCTACGAGCAGTACTTC
D: TRBD1; J: TRBJ2-1; V: TRBV5-1; size: .; length: 13; CDR3: CASTGQGADEQFF; DNA: TGCGCCAGCACGGGACAGGGGGCAGACGAGCAGTTCTTC
D: TRBD1; J: TRBJ1-4; V: TRBV30; size: .; length: 14; CDR3: CAWSMTGIFEKLFF; DNA: TGTGCCTGGAGTATGACAGGGATTTTTGAAAAACTGTTTTTT
D: TRBD2; J: TRBJ2-1; V: TRBV7-8; size: .; length: 19; CDR3: CASSLVGQRSGGSYNEQFF; DNA: TGTGCCAGCAGCTTAGTGGGCCAACGGAGCGGGGGATCCTACAATGAGCAGTTCTTC
D: TRBD2; J: TRBJ2-1; V: TRBV6-5; size: .; length: 14; CDR3: CASSPTRLANEQFF; DNA: TGTGCCAGCAGCCCCACCAGACTAGCGAATGAGCAGTTCTTC
D: .; J: TRBJ1-1; V: TRBV19; size: once; length: 15; CDR3: CASSMGRKGNTEAFF; DNA: TGTGCCAGTAGTATGGGGCGGAAAGGGAACACTGAAGCTTTCTTT
D: TRBD1; J: TRBJ1-5; V: TRBV24-1; size: .; length: 14; CDR3: CATSDPWTGPSQHF; DNA: TGTGCCACCAGTGACCCCTGGACAGGTCCGTCACAGCATTTT
D: TRBD2; J: TRBJ2-7; V: TRBV14; size: .; length: 15; CDR3: CASSQPSGTSYEQYF; DNA: TGTGCCAGCAGCCAGCCCAGCGGGACTTCCTACGAGCAGTACTTC
D: TRBD1; J: TRBJ1-6; V: TRBV30; size: .; length: 12; CDR3: CAWSSTGESLHF; DNA: TGTGCCTGGAGTTCGACAGGGGAATCCCTCCACTTT
D: TRBD2; J: TRBJ2-3; V: TRBV3-1/TRBV3-2; size: .; length: 15; CDR3: CASSQGGGRTDTQYF; DNA: TGTGCCAGCAGCCAGGGCGGCGGGAGGACAGATACGCAGTATTTT
D: TRBD1; J: TRBJ1-5; V: TRBV24-1; size: .; length: 15; CDR3: CATSEGTGINQPQHF; DNA: TGTGCCACCAGTGAGGGGACAGGGATCAATCAGCCCCAGCATTTT
D: .; J: TRBJ2-1; V: TRBV4-3; size: .; length: 12; CDR3: CASSQDVGEQFF; DNA: TGCGCCAGCAGCCAAGACGTCGGTGAGCAGTTCTTC
D: .; J: TRBJ1-1; V: TRBV21-1; size: .; length: 15; CDR3: CASSKPATVRPEAFF; DNA: TGTGCCAGCAGCAAACCCGCGACAGTACGACCTGAAGCTTTCTTT
D: .; J: TRBJ2-3; V: TRBV10-3; size: .; length: 13; CDR3: CAISESRGNTQYF; DNA: TGTGCCATCAGTGAGTCGCGAGGGAATACGCAGTATTTT
D: .; J: TRBJ2-5; V: TRBV6-6; size: .; length: 16; CDR3: CASRFTGSGNQETQYF; DNA: TGTGCCAGCAGATTTACAGGGTCGGGTAACCAAGAGACCCAGTACTTC
D: TRBD1; J: TRBJ1-2; V: TRBV2; size: .; length: 14; CDR3: CASRPSGTALFHTF; DNA: TGTGCCAGCAGACCTTCCGGGACAGCTCTATTTCACACCTTC
D: TRBD2; J: TRBJ2-1; V: TRBV11-3; size: .; length: 16; CDR3: CASSLQLGGREDEQFF; DNA: TGTGCCAGCAGCTTACAGCTTGGCGGGAGAGAGGATGAGCAGTTCTTC
D: .; J: TRBJ1-2; V: TRBV24-1; size: .; length: 15; CDR3: CATSDRGQGGYGYTF; DNA: TGTGCCACCAGTGACCGTGGCCAGGGCGGCTATGGCTACACCTTC
D: .; J: TRBJ1-3; V: TRBV13; size: .; length: 12; CDR3: CASSLIGNTIYF; DNA: TGTGCCAGCAGCTTAATAGGAAACACCATATATTTT
D: .; J: TRBJ1-2; V: TRBV10-3; size: .; length: 12; CDR3: CAISDGNYGYTF; DNA: TGTGCCATCAGTGACGGGAACTATGGCTACACCTTC
D: .; J: TRBJ2-5; V: TRBV21-1; size: .; length: 14; CDR3: CASSFHTGGETQYF; DNA: TGTGCCAGCAGCTTTCATACTGGGGGGGAGACCCAGTACTTC